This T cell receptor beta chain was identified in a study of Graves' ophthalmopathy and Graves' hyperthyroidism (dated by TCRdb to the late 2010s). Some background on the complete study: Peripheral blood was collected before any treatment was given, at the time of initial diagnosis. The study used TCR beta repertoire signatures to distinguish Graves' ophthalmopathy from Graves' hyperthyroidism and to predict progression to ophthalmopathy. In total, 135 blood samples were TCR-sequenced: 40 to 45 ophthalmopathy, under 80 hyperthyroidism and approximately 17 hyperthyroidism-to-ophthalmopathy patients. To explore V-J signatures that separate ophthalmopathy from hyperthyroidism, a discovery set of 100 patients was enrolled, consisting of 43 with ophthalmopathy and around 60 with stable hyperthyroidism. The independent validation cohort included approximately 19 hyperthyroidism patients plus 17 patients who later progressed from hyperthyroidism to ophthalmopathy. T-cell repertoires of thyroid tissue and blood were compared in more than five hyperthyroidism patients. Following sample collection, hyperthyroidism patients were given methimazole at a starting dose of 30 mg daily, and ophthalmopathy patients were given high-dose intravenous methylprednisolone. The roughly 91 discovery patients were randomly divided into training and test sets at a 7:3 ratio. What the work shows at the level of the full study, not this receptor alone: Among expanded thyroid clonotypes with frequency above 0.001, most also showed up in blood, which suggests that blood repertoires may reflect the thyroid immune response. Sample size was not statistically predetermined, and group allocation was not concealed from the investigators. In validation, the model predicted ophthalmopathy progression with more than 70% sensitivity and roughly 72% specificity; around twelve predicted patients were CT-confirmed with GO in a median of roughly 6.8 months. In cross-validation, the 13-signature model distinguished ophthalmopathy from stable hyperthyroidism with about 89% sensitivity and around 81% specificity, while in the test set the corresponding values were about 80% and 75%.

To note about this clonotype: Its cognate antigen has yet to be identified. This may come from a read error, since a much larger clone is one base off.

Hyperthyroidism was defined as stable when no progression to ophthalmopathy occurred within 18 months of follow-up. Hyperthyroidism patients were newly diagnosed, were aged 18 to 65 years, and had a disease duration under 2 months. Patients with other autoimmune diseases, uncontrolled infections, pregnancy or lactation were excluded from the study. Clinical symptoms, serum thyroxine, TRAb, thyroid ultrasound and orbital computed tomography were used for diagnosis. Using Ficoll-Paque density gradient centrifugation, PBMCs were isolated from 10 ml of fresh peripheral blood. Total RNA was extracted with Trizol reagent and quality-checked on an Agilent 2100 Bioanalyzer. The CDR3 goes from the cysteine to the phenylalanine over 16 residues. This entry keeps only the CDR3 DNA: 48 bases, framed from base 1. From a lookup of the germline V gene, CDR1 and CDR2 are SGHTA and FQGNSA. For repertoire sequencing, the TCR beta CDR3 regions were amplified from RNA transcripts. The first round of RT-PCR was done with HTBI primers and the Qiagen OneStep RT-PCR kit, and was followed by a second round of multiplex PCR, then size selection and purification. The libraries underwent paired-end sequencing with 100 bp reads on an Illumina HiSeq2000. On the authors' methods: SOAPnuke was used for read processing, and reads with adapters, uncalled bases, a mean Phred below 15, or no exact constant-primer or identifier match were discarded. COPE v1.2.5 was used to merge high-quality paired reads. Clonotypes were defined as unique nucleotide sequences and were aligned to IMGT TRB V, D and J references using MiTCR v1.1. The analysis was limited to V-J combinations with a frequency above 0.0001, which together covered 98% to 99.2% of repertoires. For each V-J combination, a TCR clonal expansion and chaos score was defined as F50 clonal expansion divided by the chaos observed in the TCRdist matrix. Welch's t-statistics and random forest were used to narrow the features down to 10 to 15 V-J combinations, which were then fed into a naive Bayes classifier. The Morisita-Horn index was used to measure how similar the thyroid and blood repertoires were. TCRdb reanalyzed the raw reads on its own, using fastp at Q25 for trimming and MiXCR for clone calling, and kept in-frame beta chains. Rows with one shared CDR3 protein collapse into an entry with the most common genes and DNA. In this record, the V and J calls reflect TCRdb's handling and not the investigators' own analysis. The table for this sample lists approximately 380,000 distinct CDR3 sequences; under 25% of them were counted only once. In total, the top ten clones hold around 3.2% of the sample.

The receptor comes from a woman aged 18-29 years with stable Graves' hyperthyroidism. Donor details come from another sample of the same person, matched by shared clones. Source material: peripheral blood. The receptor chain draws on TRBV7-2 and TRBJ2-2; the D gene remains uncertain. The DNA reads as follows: TGTGCCTGCAGCTTAGCAAGGATTTTGAACACCGGGGAGCTGTTTTTT. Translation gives CACSLARILNTGELFF.